These 31 T cell receptor beta chains originate from one sample sequenced in a study of T cell responses to AZD1222 COVID-19 vaccine. Data came from immunoSEQ multiplex PCR; TCRdb stores just in-frame clones and leaves some out. The sample includes approximately 68,000 clones, roughly 88% of them seen just once. The material was peripheral blood, obtained on day 0 of AZD1222 vaccination. These receptors were obtained from an adult in good health.

V is TRBV6-5 and J is TRBJ1-2; D gene ambiguous. Germline CDR1 and CDR2: MNHEY and SVGAGI. This CDR3 is built from 15 residues. Deletions cut 2 bases from V and 8 bases from J, with 18 bases between. Here the CDR3 reads CASSYDPGGFDGYTF. CDR3 in DNA: TGTGCCAGCAGTTACGACCCGGGTGGGTTCGACGGCTACACCTTC.

The rearrangement links TRBV27 to TRBJ2-7; TRBD2 aligns across 12 bases. The CDR3 sequence is 16 residues long. V shed 4 bases, J shed 0 bases, and the junction held 4 bases outside the gene matches. The germline CDR1 and CDR2 sequences are MNHEY and SMNVEV (reference sequence). The CDR3 DNA is TGTGCCAGCAGTTCCCGGACTAGCGGGATCTCCTACGAGCAGTACTTC. Its translation is CASSSRTSGISYEQYF.

The V gene is TRBV3-1 (or the pseudogene TRBV3-2), the J gene TRBJ2-2, with D possibly matching TRBD2 (6 bases). The CDR3 totals 17 residues. Trimming stripped 0 bases from V and 1 base from J, with 12 bases between. CDR1 and CDR2 from the germline V gene are LGHDT and YNNKEL (reference sequence). CDR3: CASSQELAAMNTGELFF. In DNA, the CDR3 is TGTGCCAGCAGCCAAGAGTTAGCGGCAATGAACACCGGGGAGCTGTTTTTT.

The chain couples TRBV21-1 to TRBJ2-7; the table names TRBD2, a call not compared with the DNA. TRBV21-1 is a documented pseudogene. The CDR3 length is 14 residues. The DNA for the CDR3 is TGTGCCAGCAGGGGAGGGCGCATCTCCTACGAGCAGTACTTC. This encodes CASRGGRISYEQYF.

The chain combines TRBV7-3 with TRBJ2-6; D might be TRBD1 (5 bases). Germline assignment: CDR1 SGHTA and CDR2 FQGTGA. This CDR3 has 18 amino acids. The ends were cut back, 1 base at V and 0 bases at J, with 13 bases in the middle. The CDR3 DNA follows: TGTGCCAGCAGCTTAAACTCGGACATCAACTCTGGGGCCAACGTCCTGACTTTC. This codes for CASSLNSDINSGANVLTF.

The J gene is TRBJ2-7, the V gene TRBV28; D remains ambiguous. Deletions cut 7 bases from V and 4 bases from J, with 8 bases between. This CDR3 comprises 11 residues. Germline CDR1 and CDR2: MDHEN and SYDVKM. The CDR3 is CASKETYEQYF. The CDR3, as DNA: TGTGCCAGCAAGGAAACTTACGAGCAGTACTTC.

The chain has TRBV9 and TRBJ2-3; D is undetermined. Germline CDR1 SGDLS, CDR2 YYNGEE. With 2 bases removed from V and 0 bases from J, the gap between germline ends came to 10 bases. This CDR3 spans 15 amino acids. The CDR3: CASSVLATSTDTQYF. CDR3 nucleotide sequence: TGTGCCAGCAGCGTTTTGGCCACTAGCACAGATACGCAGTATTTT.

The genes are TRBV7-2 and TRBJ1-5; D gene ambiguous. The V end lost 1 base, the J end lost 7 bases, and 8 bases lay between the germline ends. Germline V lookup: CDR1 SGHTA, CDR2 FQGNSA. The CDR3 sequence is 13 residues long. In DNA form, the CDR3 reads TGTGCCAGCAGCTTAGTGTTATTACAGCCCCAGCATTTT. Protein sequence: CASSLVLLQPQHF.

This clone was found once. The genes are TRBV15 and TRBJ1-3; D not certain. Germline values: CDR1 LNHNV, CDR2 YYDKDF (reference sequence). The CDR3 totals 12 residues. V lost 2 bases to trimming and J lost 1 base, with 0 bases between them. CDR3 residues: CATSRSGNTIYF. The CDR3 DNA reads TGTGCCACCAGCAGATCTGGAAACACCATATATTTT.

This sequence joins TRBV5-1 and TRBJ1-2; D is perhaps TRBD1 (5 bases). The length of the CDR3 is 15 residues. V was clipped by 0 bases and J by 4 bases, with 13 bases between them. CDR1 is SGHRS, CDR2 YFSETQ, per germline. DNA of the CDR3: TGCGCCAGCAGCTTGGGTCTGGGGCCCCTCTATGGCTACACCTTC. It encodes CASSLGLGPLYGYTF.

The count of this clone is one. The chain is built from TRBV6-5 and TRBJ1-5; D is unclear. Germline V gene lookup returns CDR1 MNHEY and CDR2 SVGAGI. The CDR3 contains 14 residues. Trimming pared 5 bases from V and 3 bases from J, leaving 11 bases between. The CDR3 loop reads CASSPTTINQPQHF. DNA for the CDR3: TGTGCCAGCAGTCCTACGACCATCAATCAGCCCCAGCATTTT.

The CDR3 sequence is CASSLRRIQNQPQHF. The CDR3 DNA reads as TGTGCCAGCAGTCTCCGGAGGATACAGAATCAGCCCCAGCATTTT. This chain joins TRBV28 and TRBJ1-5, with D uncertain. Germline loops: CDR1 MDHEN, CDR2 SYDVKM. The CDR3 is made up of 15 amino acids. V was shortened by 5 bases and J by 4 bases, with 15 bases between the two germline ends.

This chain connects TRBV25-1 to TRBJ2-5; 7 positions match TRBD1. CDR1 is MGHDK and CDR2 is SYGVNS in the germline V gene. The V segment lost 4 bases and the J segment 2 bases; nucleotides outside the gene matches: 7. The CDR3 extends over 15 amino acids. CDR3 in DNA: TGTGCCAGCAGTGTTGGACAGGTGATACAAGAGACCCAGTACTTC. This codes for CASSVGQVIQETQYF. Together with reference TRBV25-1 and TRBJ2-5, the CDR3 gives the full variable domain: EADIYQTPRYLVIGTGKKITLECSQTMGHDKMYWYQQDPGMELHLIHYSYGVNSTEKGDLSSESTVSRIRTEHFPLTLESARPSHTSQYLCASSVGQVIQETQYFGPGTRLLVL.

This clone occurred once. V is TRBV7-2 and J is TRBJ1-2, with D possibly being TRBD1 (6 bases). V was trimmed by 6 bases and J by 7 bases, leaving 18 bases between them. CDR1 SGHTA and CDR2 FQGNSA come from the germline V gene. The length of the CDR3 is 14 residues. This CDR3 is CASRPGGARRGYTF. CDR3 nucleotides: TGTGCCAGCAGACCGGGGGGGGCGAGACGTGGCTACACCTTC.

The chain couples TRBV6-1 to TRBJ2-1; no firm D call. The V end was cut by 6 bases, the J end by 5 bases, with 11 bases between. Germline loops: CDR1 MNHNS, CDR2 SASEGT. The CDR3 runs 13 residues. This CDR3 is CASRTGPHNEQFF. CDR3 bases: TGTGCCAGCAGGACCGGGCCACACAATGAGCAGTTCTTC.

In this sample, this clone turned up a few times. This chain uses TRBV4-1 with TRBJ2-7; 9 bases are shared with TRBD2. Germline CDR1 MGHRA, CDR2 YSYEKL. This CDR3 region has 16 residues. V dropped 1 base and J dropped 2; count of bases not matched to a gene: 6. CDR3 protein: CASSQGPSGTTYEQYF. The DNA of the CDR3 is TGCGCCAGCAGCCAAGGCCCTAGCGGGACTACCTACGAGCAGTACTTC.

The chain has TRBV2 and TRBJ1-1; D remains ambiguous. The CDR3 totals 11 residues. V lost 6 bases to trimming and J lost 8 bases, with 10 bases between them. Per the germline V gene, CDR1 is SNHLY and CDR2 is FYNNEI. CDR3 protein: CASSVTAEAFF. DNA of the CDR3: TGTGCCAGCAGCGTTACAGCAGAAGCTTTCTTT.

This chain connects TRBV7-9 to TRBJ2-5; TRBD1 aligns across 12 bases. V gave up 1 base and J gave up 0 bases; unmatched junction bases: 9. The CDR3 covers 19 residues. Germline values: CDR1 SEHNR, CDR2 FQNEAQ (reference sequence). The CDR3 region is CASSLGDRGRPLDQETQYF. CDR3 in DNA: TGTGCCAGCAGCTTAGGGGACAGGGGGCGACCCCTAGACCAAGAGACCCAGTACTTC.

The rearrangement links TRBV5-1 to TRBJ2-3; D is unclear. The CDR3 sequence is 14 residues long. The germline V and J ends were trimmed by 0 bases and 2 bases, with 7 bases remaining between them. The V gene's germline CDR1 is SGHRS and CDR2 YFSETQ. Written as DNA, the CDR3 is TGCGCCAGCAGCTTGGACTCAGACACAGATACGCAGTATTTT. Its protein product is CASSLDSDTDTQYF.

CDR3 loop: CASSQAGGGGYTF. CDR3 coding DNA: TGTGCCAGCAGCCAAGCCGGGGGAGGTGGCTACACCTTC. This chain connects TRBV3-1 (or the pseudogene TRBV3-2) to TRBJ1-2, with D maybe TRBD1 (5 bases). Trimming took off 1 base at V and 7 bases at J, with 10 bases between the two ends. CDR1 is LGHDT and CDR2 is YNNKEL in the germline V gene (reference sequence). This CDR3 has 13 amino acids.

The chain combines TRBV2 with TRBJ2-6, with D tentatively TRBD1 or TRBD2 (5 bases each). The CDR3 runs 15 residues. In germline, CDR1 is SNHLY, CDR2 FYNNEI. Deletions cut 5 bases from V and 0 bases from J, with 8 bases between. The CDR3 bases are TGTGCCAGCAGTACGAGGGGCTCTGGGGCCAACGTCCTGACTTTC. Its translation: CASSTRGSGANVLTF. Full variable domain (remainder filled in from reference TRBV2 and TRBJ2-6): EPEVTQTPSHQVTQMGQEVILRCVPISNHLYFYWYRQILGQKVEFLVSFYNNEISEKSEIFDDQFSVERPDGSNFTLKIRSTKLEDSAMYFCASSTRGSGANVLTFGAGSRLTVL.

V usage is TRBV15 and J usage is TRBJ2-7; D not resolved. Germline V gene lookup returns CDR1 LNHNV and CDR2 YYDKDF (reference sequence). Trimming stripped 5 bases from V and 1 base from J, with 15 bases between. The CDR3 spans 15 residues. The DNA of the CDR3 is TGTGCCACCAGCGAGACCACAGATTCGTCCTACGAGCAGTACTTC. This translates into CATSETTDSSYEQYF. Full variable domain (remainder filled in from reference TRBV15 and TRBJ2-7): DAMVIQNPRYQVTQFGKPVTLSCSQTLNHNVMYWYQQKSSQAPKLLFHYYDKDFNNEADTPDNFQSRRPNTSFCFLDIRSPGLGDTAMYLCATSETTDSSYEQYFGPGTRLTVT.

The sample holds one count of this clone. This rearrangement joins TRBV3-1 (or the pseudogene TRBV3-2) to TRBJ1-5, with 7 bases aligning to TRBD1. Germline CDR1 and CDR2: LGHDT and YNNKEL (reference sequence). V gave up 1 base and J gave up 8 bases; unmatched junction bases: 5. The CDR3 extends over 14 amino acids. In nucleotides, the CDR3 is TGTGCCAGCAGCCAAGGACAGGGAAGGGAGCCCCAGCATTTT. Translation: CASSQGQGREPQHF.

This chain links TRBV4-2 with TRBJ2-7; tentative D call: TRBD1 (6 bases). This CDR3 spans 13 amino acids. Germline V gene data show CDR1 as LGHNA and CDR2 as YNFKEQ. With 3 bases removed from V and 2 bases from J, the gap between germline ends came to 8 bases. DNA of the CDR3: TGTGCCAGCAGCCAGAACAGGGCCTACGAGCAGTACTTC. This sequence encodes CASSQNRAYEQYF.

This clone was detected only a few times. This chain links TRBV30 with TRBJ2-1; TRBD2 matches at 8 bases. The CDR3 consists of 18 residues. Germline V gene sequence: CDR1 GTSNPN, CDR2 SVGIG (reference sequence). V shed 0 bases, J shed 5 bases, and the junction held 15 bases outside the gene matches. This CDR3 reads CAWSVLAGAGAGDNEQFF. In nucleotides, the CDR3 is TGTGCCTGGAGTGTCCTTGCTGGGGCGGGAGCGGGGGACAATGAGCAGTTCTTC. The entire variable domain, with the rest obtained from reference TRBV30 and TRBJ2-1, is as follows: SQTIHQWPATLVQPVGSPLSLECTVEGTSNPNLYWYRQAAGRGLQLLFYSVGIGQISSEVPQNLSASRPQDRQFILSSKKLLLSDSGFYLCAWSVLAGAGAGDNEQFFGPGTRLTVL.

CDR3 nucleotide sequence: TGTGCCAGCATCACGGACCCAACTGCCACTGAAGCTTTCTTT. This translates into CASITDPTATEAFF. V usage is TRBV2 and J usage is TRBJ1-1, with unresolved D. Trimming pared 7 bases from V and 4 bases from J, leaving 16 bases between. The CDR3 is 14 amino acids. The germline V gene has CDR1 SNHLY and CDR2 FYNNEI. Drawing the rest from reference TRBV2 and TRBJ1-1, the complete variable domain is EPEVTQTPSHQVTQMGQEVILRCVPISNHLYFYWYRQILGQKVEFLVSFYNNEISEKSEIFDDQFSVERPDGSNFTLKIRSTKLEDSAMYFCASITDPTATEAFFGQGTRLTVV.

The rearrangement uses TRBV15 and TRBJ2-2; maybe TRBD1 (5 bases). Between the trimmed V and J ends, which lost 5 bases and 0 bases, there was a span of 19 bases. CDR1 is LNHNV and CDR2 is YYDKDF in the germline V gene (reference sequence). This CDR3 spans 18 amino acids. CDR3 DNA sequence: TGTGCCACCAGCCATGACAGACGCCTAAAGACGAACACCGGGGAGCTGTTTTTT. The encoded protein is CATSHDRRLKTNTGELFF. Full variable domain (remainder filled in from reference TRBV15 and TRBJ2-2): DAMVIQNPRYQVTQFGKPVTLSCSQTLNHNVMYWYQQKSSQAPKLLFHYYDKDFNNEADTPDNFQSRRPNTSFCFLDIRSPGLGDTAMYLCATSHDRRLKTNTGELFFGEGSRLTVL.

The gene calls are TRBV27 and TRBJ1-5; D ambiguous. V was trimmed by 6 bases and J by 2 bases, leaving 17 bases between them. The CDR3 is 16 amino acids. Germline CDR1 is MNHEY and CDR2 is SMNVEV (reference sequence). This CDR3 reads CASRKSWEYGNQPQHF. CDR3 DNA sequence: TGTGCCAGCAGAAAAAGCTGGGAATATGGCAATCAGCCCCAGCATTTT.

This clone has just one count. The V and J genes are TRBV7-9 and TRBJ2-1; 10 nucleotides match TRBD2. CDR1 and CDR2 from the germline V gene are SEHNR and FQNEAQ (reference sequence). The CDR3 covers 14 residues. Trimming took 7 bases from V and 8 from J; bases not matched to a gene: 8. The CDR3 nucleotides read TGTGCCAGCATACTAGCGGGAAGGTCGGATGAGCAGTTCTTC. Translated, it gives CASILAGRSDEQFF.

This chain connects TRBV6-2 or TRBV6-3 to TRBJ2-1; no firm D call. This CDR3 has 11 amino acids. CDR1 is MNHEY, CDR2 SVGEGT, per germline. V shed 0 bases and J shed 12 bases, with 6 bases lying between them. Written as DNA, the CDR3 is TGTGCCAGCAGTTACTCGTGGGTGCAGTTCTTC. This codes for CASSYSWVQFF.

The chain is built from TRBV5-1 and TRBJ2-5; a weak D match, TRBD2 (7 bases). V was clipped by 4 bases and J by 4 bases, with 17 bases between them. Looked up from germline, CDR1 is SGHRS and CDR2 is YFSETQ. The CDR3 covers 15 residues. CDR3: CASSTLGGARETQYF. The CDR3, as DNA: TGCGCCAGCAGCACCTTAGGGGGGGCAAGAGAGACCCAGTACTTC.